The clone carrying this T cell receptor (beta chain) was observed a few times. The data stem from a study of Graves' ophthalmopathy and Graves' hyperthyroidism. RNA transcripts yielded amplified TCR beta CDR3 regions. First-round RT-PCR employed HTBI primers, with a second-round multiplex PCR after it. Each CDR3 protein is one row after TCRdb ran MiXCR on the multiplex PCR reads. The data contain 600,000 to 950,000 distinct CDR3 sequences, roughly 40% of them seen just once; the ten biggest clones take up around 40%. Germline V lookup: CDR1 SNHLY, CDR2 FYNNEI. V gave up 5 bases and J gave up 5 bases; unmatched junction bases: 12. The CDR3 spans 16 residues.

Material for sequencing was peripheral blood. The chain couples TRBV2 to TRBJ2-5; TRBD1 matches 9 bases. The TCR originated in an adult man with Graves' ophthalmopathy. The CDR3 nucleotides read TGTGCCAGCAGTCGGGGACAGGGCAAACCGGGGGAGACCCAGTACTTC. It is translated as CASSRGQGKPGETQYF.